This T cell receptor (beta chain) is drawn from a study of siplizumab effects on memory and regulatory T cells. This CDR3 has 15 residues. V was trimmed by 3 bases and J by 8 bases, leaving 17 bases between them. CDR1 and CDR2 from the germline V gene are MGHDK and SYGVNS. This clone is a singleton in its sample. Clones were sequenced by immunoSEQ multiplex PCR, and TCRdb holds only the in-frame ones, with some missing. This table holds 100,000 or so clones, roughly 90% found once. Sequencing was performed on CD4+ T cells sorted from blood. The gene calls are TRBV25-1 and TRBJ2-1; D is undetermined. This clonotype originated in a human donor in good health. CDR3 coding DNA: TGTGCCAGCAGTGAGACTTCTTACGCGAGCGATGAGCAGTTCTTC. It yields the protein CASSETSYASDEQFF.